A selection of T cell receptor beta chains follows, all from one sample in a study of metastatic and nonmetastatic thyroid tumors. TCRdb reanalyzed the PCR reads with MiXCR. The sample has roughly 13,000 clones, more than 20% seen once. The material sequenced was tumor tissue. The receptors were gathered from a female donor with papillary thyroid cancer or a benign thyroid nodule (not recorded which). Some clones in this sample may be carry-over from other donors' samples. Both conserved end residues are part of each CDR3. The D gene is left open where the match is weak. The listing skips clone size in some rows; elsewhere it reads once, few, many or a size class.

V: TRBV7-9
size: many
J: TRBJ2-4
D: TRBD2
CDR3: CASSLGASGRLYF
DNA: TGTGCCAGCAGCTTAGGGGCTAGCGGGAGGTTGTACTTC

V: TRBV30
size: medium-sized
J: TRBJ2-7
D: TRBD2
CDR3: CAWSAGTSGYEQYF
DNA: TGTGCCTGGAGCGCCGGGACTAGCGGCTACGAGCAGTACTTC

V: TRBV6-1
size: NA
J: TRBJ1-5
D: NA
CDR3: CASSEGGQPQHF
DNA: TGTGCCAGCAGTGAAGGGGGTCAGCCCCAGCATTTT

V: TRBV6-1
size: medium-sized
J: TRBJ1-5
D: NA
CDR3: CASSRHAGNQPQHF
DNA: TGTGCCAGCAGTCGTCATGCGGGCAATCAGCCCCAGCATTTT

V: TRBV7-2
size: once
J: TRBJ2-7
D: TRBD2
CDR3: CASSASGAGVDDQHF
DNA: TGTGCCAGCAGCGCGAGTGGGGCGGGAGTGGACGATCAGCACTTC

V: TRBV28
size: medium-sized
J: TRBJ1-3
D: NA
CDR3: CASGTPTGNTIYF
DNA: TGTGCCAGCGGGACTCCAACTGGAAACACCATATATTTT

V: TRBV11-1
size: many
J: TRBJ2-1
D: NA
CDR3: CASSFQGAVDNEQFF
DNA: TGTGCCAGCAGCTTCCAGGGAGCGGTAGACAATGAGCAGTTCTTC

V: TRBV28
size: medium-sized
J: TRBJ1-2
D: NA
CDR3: CASSSLTVYEDYGYTF
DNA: TGTGCCAGCAGTTCCCTGACAGTTTACGAGGACTATGGCTACACCTTC

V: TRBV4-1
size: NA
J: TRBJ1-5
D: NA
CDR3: CASSQEHYQPQHF
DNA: TGCGCCAGCAGCCAAGAACATTATCAGCCCCAGCATTTT

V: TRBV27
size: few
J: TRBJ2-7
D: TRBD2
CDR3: CASSRTSGYEQYF
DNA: TGTGCCAGCAGTCGGACTAGCGGTTACGAGCAGTACTTC

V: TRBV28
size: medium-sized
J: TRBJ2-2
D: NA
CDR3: CASSPYDSPGELFF
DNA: TGTGCCAGCAGTCCGTATGACAGTCCCGGGGAGCTGTTTTTT

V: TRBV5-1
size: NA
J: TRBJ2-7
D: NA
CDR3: CASSPQITEAEQYF
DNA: TGCGCCAGCAGCCCCCAGATAACTGAGGCCGAGCAGTACTTC

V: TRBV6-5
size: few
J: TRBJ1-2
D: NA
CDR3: CASSYSGGLGYGYTF
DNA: TGTGCCAGCAGTTACTCGGGCGGTCTAGGCTATGGCTACACCTTC

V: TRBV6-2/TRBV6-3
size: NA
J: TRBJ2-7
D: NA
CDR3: CASREKVRGGEQYF
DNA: TGTGCCAGCAGGGAGAAGGTAAGAGGCGGCGAGCAGTACTTC

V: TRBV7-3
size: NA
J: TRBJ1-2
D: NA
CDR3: CASSLLPGRTDTYGYTF
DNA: TGTGCCAGCAGCCTCCTACCCGGCAGGACGGATACCTATGGCTACACCTTC

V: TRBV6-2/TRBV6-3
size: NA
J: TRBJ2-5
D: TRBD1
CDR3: CASSYPGDREETQYF
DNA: TGTGCCAGCAGTTACCCCGGGGACAGGGAAGAGACCCAGTACTTC

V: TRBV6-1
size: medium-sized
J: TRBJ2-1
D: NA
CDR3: CASSELEYNEQFF
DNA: TGTGCCAGCAGTGAACTAGAGTACAATGAGCAGTTCTTC

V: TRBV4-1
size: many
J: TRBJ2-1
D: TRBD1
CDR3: CASSQAGGGNYNEQFF
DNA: TGCGCCAGCAGCCAAGCAGGGGGCGGGAATTACAATGAGCAGTTCTTC

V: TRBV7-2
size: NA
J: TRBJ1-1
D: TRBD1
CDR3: CASSPGTGTMTEAFF
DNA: TGTGCCAGCAGCCCCGGGACAGGGACGATGACTGAAGCTTTCTTT

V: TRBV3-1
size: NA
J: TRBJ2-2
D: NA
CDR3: CASSPRSREINTGELFF
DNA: TGTGCCAGCAGCCCTAGATCCCGGGAAATAAACACCGGGGAGCTGTTTTTT

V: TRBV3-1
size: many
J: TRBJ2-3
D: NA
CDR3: CASSQDGDTQYF
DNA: TGTGCCAGCAGCCAAGACGGGGATACGCAGTATTTT

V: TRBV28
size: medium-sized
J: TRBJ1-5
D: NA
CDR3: CASRTRYQPQHF
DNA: TGTGCCAGCAGAACCCGCTATCAGCCCCAGCATTTT

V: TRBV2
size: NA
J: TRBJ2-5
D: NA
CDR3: CASTERGGTRETQYF
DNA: TGTGCCAGCACCGAAAGGGGTGGGACTCGGGAGACCCAGTACTTC

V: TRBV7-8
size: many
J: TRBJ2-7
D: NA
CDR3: CASSLTTGSIYEQYF
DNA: TGTGCCAGCAGCTTAACAACAGGGTCCATCTACGAGCAGTACTTC

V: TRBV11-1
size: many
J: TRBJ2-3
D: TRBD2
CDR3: CASSPLAGGWETDTQYF
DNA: TGTGCCAGCAGCCCTCTAGCGGGAGGGTGGGAGACAGATACGCAGTATTTT

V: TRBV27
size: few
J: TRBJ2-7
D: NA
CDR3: CASSFLRDKVYEQYF
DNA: TGTGCCAGCAGTTTCCTCCGGGACAAGGTCTACGAGCAGTACTTC